This T cell receptor (beta chain) came from a study of cytomegalovirus exposure and HLA in healthy donors. With 11 bases clipped from V and 3 bases from J, the junction kept 11 bases outside the gene matches. CDR1 MNHEY and CDR2 SMNVEV come from the germline V gene (reference sequence). The CDR3 contains 17 residues. The PCR ran on 60 Vbeta and 13 Jbeta primers. TCRdb's copy holds only in-frame clones and misses some; the assay was immunoSEQ multiplex PCR. The sample lists roughly 180,000 clones, 65% to 90% occurring once. Sequencing was done on a sample of PBMCs. The chain joins TRBV27 to TRBJ2-1, with 15 bases that match TRBD2. This clonotype originated in a girl under 10 years old in good health and CMV-seropositive. Here the CDR3 DNA reads TGTGCCGGAACGGGACTAGCGGGAGGAAGAATCTACAATGAGCAGTTCTTC. Protein sequence: CAGTGLAGGRIYNEQFF.